These T cell receptor beta chains were read from a single sample in a study of T cell repertoires in cytomegalovirus infection. A single record per CDR3 protein comes from TCRdb applying MiXCR to the reads. Found here are 450,000 to 550,000 distinct CDR3 sequences, under 45% of them singletons; the top ten hold approximately 40%. Their target antigens are unknown. The starting material was cultured PBMCs, obtained from culture after CMV antigen stimulation. These TCRs come from a human donor in good health (CMV status not recorded). Some clones in this sample may be carry-over from other donors' samples. CDR3s leave out the opening cysteine and the closing phenylalanine or tryptophan. D genes are given only for firm matches.

j_call v_call d_call cdr3_aa
TRBJ2-7 TRBV2 NA ASIEMSEQY
TRBJ2-3 TRBV5-4 TRBD2 ASIQAGGSDTQY
TRBJ2-7 TRBV20-1 TRBD2 SAPRLAGGYEQY
TRBJ1-2 TRBV6-5 NA ASGSGGGYGYT
TRBJ2-1 TRBV7-2 NA ASSLAGTTYNEQF
TRBJ1-6 TRBV12-5 NA ASGFGALTGAEGSYNSPLH
TRBJ2-1 TRBV2 NA ASSADRVISGSGNEQF
TRBJ1-4 TRBV6-1 TRBD1 ASSYTGTGFKLF
TRBJ1-1 TRBV7-2 NA ASSLLGGLNTEAF
TRBJ2-3 TRBV12-3/TRBV12-4 NA ASSYQAGAGDTQY
TRBJ1-5 TRBV7-2 TRBD1 ASSLWTGGSQPQH
TRBJ1-2 TRBV3-1 NA ASSPRVAGGYGYT
TRBJ2-3 TRBV7-9 NA ASSLFVDTQY
TRBJ1-2 TRBV4-1 NA ASSQVGKRDYGYT
TRBJ1-1 TRBV7-9 NA ASSLETAGGAF
TRBJ2-2 TRBV7-6 TRBD1 ASSYSGTGGTGELF
TRBJ2-7 TRBV12-3/TRBV12-4 TRBD2 ASSSFSGRAGYEQY
TRBJ1-1 TRBV11-3 TRBD1 ASSYGTGGVEAF
TRBJ2-1 TRBV5-4 NA ASSLPGANEQF
TRBJ2-5 TRBV5-5 NA ASSLDRAQETQY
TRBJ1-1 TRBV15 TRBD1 ATSRDKGTGPTEAF
TRBJ2-3 TRBV7-8 TRBD2 ASSYLAGGTDTQY
TRBJ2-2 TRBV7-2 NA ASTSSRNTGELF
TRBJ2-2 TRBV7-2 TRBD2 ASSWTGLAGGPNTGELF
TRBJ2-5 TRBV6-1 NA ASSERLDRAKETQY
TRBJ1-4 TRBV7-2 NA ASSSRRTTNEKLF
TRBJ2-7 TRBV10-3 NA ATQGLNYEQY
TRBJ2-5 TRBV30 NA AWSGAITETQY
TRBJ2-3 TRBV7-2 NA ASSLRGASTDTQY
TRBJ2-5 TRBV7-2 NA ASRRSSSDQETQY
TRBJ1-5 TRBV6-1 NA ASTQNPGQPQH
TRBJ2-3 TRBV7-2 TRBD2 ASSLEFWASGKSDTQY
TRBJ2-1 TRBV27 NA ASSLSADNEQF
TRBJ2-7 TRBV12-3/TRBV12-4 NA ASSPSDGKQQY
TRBJ2-3 TRBV12-3/TRBV12-4 TRBD2 ASSHGLAGVDTQY